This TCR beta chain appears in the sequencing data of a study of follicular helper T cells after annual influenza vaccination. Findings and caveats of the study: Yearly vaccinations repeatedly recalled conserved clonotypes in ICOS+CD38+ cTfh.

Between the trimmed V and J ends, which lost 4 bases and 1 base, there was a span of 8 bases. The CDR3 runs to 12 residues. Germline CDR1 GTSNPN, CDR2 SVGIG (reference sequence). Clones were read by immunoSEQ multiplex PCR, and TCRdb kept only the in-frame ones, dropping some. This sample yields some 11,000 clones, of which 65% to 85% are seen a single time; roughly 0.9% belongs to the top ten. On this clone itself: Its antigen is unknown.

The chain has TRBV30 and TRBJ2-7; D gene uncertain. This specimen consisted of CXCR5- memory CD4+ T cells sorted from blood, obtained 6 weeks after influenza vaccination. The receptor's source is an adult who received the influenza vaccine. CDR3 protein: CAWKRESYEQYF. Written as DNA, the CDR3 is TGTGCCTGGAAAAGGGAATCCTACGAGCAGTACTTC.